This is a list of T cell receptor beta chains from one sample in a study of regulatory T cells in long-lasting Graves disease. TCRdb passed the multiplex PCR reads through MiXCR, listing each CDR3 protein once. The top ten hold more than 8.5% of the sample, which has 540,000 or so distinct CDR3 sequences, about 13% seen once. The sample was also reused in another study, on T cells in Graves' hyperthyroidism and ophthalmopathy.

Sequencing was performed on peripheral blood mononuclear cells (PBMCs), taken at new diagnosis, from a patient treated with antithyroid drugs. The receptors originated from a man aged 25 to 45 with Graves disease. CDR3s include the opening cysteine and the closing phenylalanine or tryptophan. Fields, in order: J gene, V gene, clone size, D gene, CDR3 DNA, CDR3 protein. The D gene is left open where the match is weak. Not all rows give a size; the values are once, few, many and, for expanded clones, a class.

>TRBJ1-1|TRBV29-1|many|.
TGCAGCGTTTCGTCGCGGAACACTGAAGCTTTCTTT
CSVSSRNTEAFF
>TRBJ2-3|TRBV7-8|once|.
TGTGCCAGCAGCTTAGCACCGGCTAGCCGAACAGATACGCAGTATTTT
CASSLAPASRTDTQYF
>TRBJ2-1|TRBV29-1|.|TRBD2
TGCAGCGTTGAGTGGGTCTGGGGGGCCCCTGGGAGTAGCGGGAGAGGGTACAATGAGCAGTTCTTC
CSVEWVWGAPGSSGRGYNEQFF
>TRBJ1-2|TRBV10-3|many|TRBD1
TGTGCCATCAGTGTCGACAGGGGAGGGAACTATGGCTACACCTTC
CAISVDRGGNYGYTF
>TRBJ2-5|TRBV9|many|.
TGTGCCAGCAGCCTAACCGAGAGGATCCTCGGGGAGACCCAGTACTTC
CASSLTERILGETQYF
>TRBJ1-2|TRBV7-9|many|TRBD1
TGTGCCAGCAGCTTGACAGGGGGTGCCTATGGCTACACCTTC
CASSLTGGAYGYTF
>TRBJ1-2|TRBV5-4|.|.
TGTGCCAGCAGAGAGGACAGAAACTATGGCTACACCTTC
CASREDRNYGYTF
>TRBJ2-7|TRBV25-1|many|.
TGTGCCAGCAGTCCAAATAAAAGCCTCCGGGCCTACGAGCAGTACTTC
CASSPNKSLRAYEQYF
>TRBJ2-7|TRBV29-1|many|.
TGCAGCGTTGACTGGGACTACGAGCAGTACTTC
CSVDWDYEQYF
>TRBJ2-3|TRBV6-2/TRBV6-3|many|.
TGTGCCAGCAGTTACGCGTTGGCAGATACGCAGTATTTT
CASSYALADTQYF
>TRBJ1-2|TRBV11-2|.|.
TGTGCCAGCAGCCCCTCCATCAGGCATGGCTACACCTTC
CASSPSIRHGYTF
>TRBJ2-7|TRBV20-1|many|.
TGCAGTGCTAGAATCTCTTCCCCGGAGCAGTACTTC
CSARISSPEQYF
>TRBJ1-3|TRBV12-5|.|.
TGTGCTAGTGGTTTGGCGTCTGAAAACACCATATATTTT
CASGLASENTIYF
>TRBJ2-1|TRBV5-1|.|TRBD2
TGCGCCAGCAGCTTCCCACGACAGGGACGTTCGTGGACTAGCGGGATGAATGAGCAGTTCTTC
CASSFPRQGRSWTSGMNEQFF
>TRBJ1-1|TRBV10-3|many|.
TGTGCCATCAGTAACCAGGTAGTTGCTTTCTTT
CAISNQVVAFF
>TRBJ2-7|TRBV5-1|many|TRBD1
TGCGCCAGCAGCGCCTGGGACAGGGGGCGCGAGCAGTACTTC
CASSAWDRGREQYF
>TRBJ2-3|TRBV10-1|many|.
TGCGCCAGCAGTGAGTCGGTCGGGGGAAATACGCAGTATTTT
CASSESVGGNTQYF
>TRBJ2-1|TRBV10-2|many|.
TGCGCCACATCAGGACTTAACTCCTACAATGAGCAGTTCTTC
CATSGLNSYNEQFF
>TRBJ2-5|TRBV29-1|many|.
TGCAGCGTTGGGAGCCAAGAGACCCAGTACTTC
CSVGSQETQYF
>TRBJ1-3|TRBV27|many|TRBD1
TGTGCCAGCAGTTTGACAGGGTTTGCGGGAAACACCATATATTTT
CASSLTGFAGNTIYF
>TRBJ2-7|TRBV30|few|TRBD2
TGTGCCTGGAGTCCCGGACTAGCTGTCTCCTACGAGCAGTACTTC
CAWSPGLAVSYEQYF
>TRBJ1-5|TRBV28|many|.
TGTGCCAGCGAGGGAGGGCCTCAGCCCCAGCATTTT
CASEGGPQPQHF
>TRBJ2-2|TRBV12-3/TRBV12-4|.|.
TGTGCCAGCACCCTTGGGCCAGGGCACACCGGGGAGCTGTTTTTT
CASTLGPGHTGELFF
>TRBJ2-1|TRBV18|few|.
TGTGCCAGCTCACCAGAGATGCGTTACAATGAGCAGTTCTTC
CASSPEMRYNEQFF
>TRBJ2-1|TRBV11-3|many|.
TGTGCCAGCAGCTTCTCTGGCGGTGAGCAGTTCTTC
CASSFSGGEQFF
>TRBJ1-5|TRBV28|many|.
TGTGCCAGCAGTTACCTACAACACCAGCCCCAGCATTTT
CASSYLQHQPQHF
>TRBJ2-2|TRBV6-4|few|.
TGTGCCAGCAGTGACTCATCCGAGAACGCCGGGGAGCTGTTTTTT
CASSDSSENAGELFF
>TRBJ1-4|TRBV11-2|many|TRBD1
TGTGCCAGCAGTTCCCGGCAACAGGGGTGGGAAAAACTGTTTTTT
CASSSRQQGWEKLFF
>TRBJ2-2|TRBV12-3/TRBV12-4|many|.
TGTGCCAGCAGTTCCCTTTCTCAGACCAACACCGGGGAGCTGTTTTTT
CASSSLSQTNTGELFF
>TRBJ2-7|TRBV11-2|.|TRBD2
TGTGCCAGCAGCCCCCCGGGACTAGCGGGAGTTCTCGAGCAGTACTTC
CASSPPGLAGVLEQYF
>TRBJ1-6|TRBV2|many|.
TGTGCCAGCGTCGGGTCTTATAATTCACCCCTCCACTTT
CASVGSYNSPLHF
>TRBJ2-7|TRBV10-1|few|TRBD2
TGCGCCAGCAGTGAGGGGACTAGCGGGAAGGACGAGCAGTACTTC
CASSEGTSGKDEQYF
>TRBJ1-6|TRBV20-1|.|.
TGCAGTGCCCGGCCGGGACACTATAATTCACCCCTCCACTTT
CSARPGHYNSPLHF
>TRBJ1-2|TRBV11-1|few|.
TGTGCCAGCAGCCCGACCGGAGGGCTTTATGGCTACACCTTC
CASSPTGGLYGYTF
>TRBJ2-7|TRBV12-3/TRBV12-4|many|.
TGTGCCAGCAGTTGGGATGGGGCAGGGGTCCCCTACGAGCAGTACTTC
CASSWDGAGVPYEQYF
>TRBJ2-1|TRBV19|few|.
TGTGCCAGTAGTATGTGGACAGACAATGAGCAGTTCTTC
CASSMWTDNEQFF
>TRBJ1-2|TRBV12-3/TRBV12-4|.|.
TGTGCCAGCAGTTTCCTGGGATTTAATGGCTACACCTTC
CASSFLGFNGYTF
>TRBJ1-5|TRBV5-6|.|.
TGTGCCAGCAGCTTAATGGCTAGTCAGCCCCAGCATTTT
CASSLMASQPQHF
>TRBJ2-1|TRBV10-3|.|TRBD2
TGTGCCATCAGTGAGTCGGCTAGCGGGAGGGCCGGTGAGCAGTTCTTC
CAISESASGRAGEQFF
>TRBJ2-3|TRBV27|many|.
TGTGCCAGCAGTTTATACCGGATGGGAGCAGATACGCAGTATTTT
CASSLYRMGADTQYF
>TRBJ1-1|TRBV19|few|TRBD1
TGTGCCAGTAGGACTTACGACAGGGGGACAACTGAAGCTTTCTTT
CASRTYDRGTTEAFF